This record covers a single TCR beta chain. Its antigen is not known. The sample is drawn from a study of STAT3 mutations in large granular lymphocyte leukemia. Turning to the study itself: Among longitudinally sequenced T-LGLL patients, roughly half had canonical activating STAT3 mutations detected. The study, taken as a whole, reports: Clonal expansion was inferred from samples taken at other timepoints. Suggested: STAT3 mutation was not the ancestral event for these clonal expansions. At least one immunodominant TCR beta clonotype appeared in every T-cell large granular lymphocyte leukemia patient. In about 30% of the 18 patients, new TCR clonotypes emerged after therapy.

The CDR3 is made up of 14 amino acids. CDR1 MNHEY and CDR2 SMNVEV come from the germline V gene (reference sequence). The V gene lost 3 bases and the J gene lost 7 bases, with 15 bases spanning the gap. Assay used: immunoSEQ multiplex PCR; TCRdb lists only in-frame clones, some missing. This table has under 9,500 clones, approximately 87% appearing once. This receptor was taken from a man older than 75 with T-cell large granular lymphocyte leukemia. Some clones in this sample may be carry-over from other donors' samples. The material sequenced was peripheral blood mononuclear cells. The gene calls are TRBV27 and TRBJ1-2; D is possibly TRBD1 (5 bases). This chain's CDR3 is CASSFNPSGIGYTF. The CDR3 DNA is TGTGCCAGCAGTTTTAATCCCTCAGGGATTGGCTACACCTTC.